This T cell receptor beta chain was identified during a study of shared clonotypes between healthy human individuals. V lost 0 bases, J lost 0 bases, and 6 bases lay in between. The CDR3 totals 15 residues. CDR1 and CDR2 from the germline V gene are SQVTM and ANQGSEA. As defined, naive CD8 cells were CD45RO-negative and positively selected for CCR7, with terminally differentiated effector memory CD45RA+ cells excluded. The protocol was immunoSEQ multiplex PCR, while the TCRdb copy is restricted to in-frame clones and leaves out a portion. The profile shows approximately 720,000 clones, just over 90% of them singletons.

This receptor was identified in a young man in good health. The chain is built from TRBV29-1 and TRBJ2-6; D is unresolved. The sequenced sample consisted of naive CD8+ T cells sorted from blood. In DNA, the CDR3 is TGCAGCGTTGAAGATTGGTCCTCTGGGGCCAACGTCCTGACTTTC. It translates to CSVEDWSSGANVLTF.